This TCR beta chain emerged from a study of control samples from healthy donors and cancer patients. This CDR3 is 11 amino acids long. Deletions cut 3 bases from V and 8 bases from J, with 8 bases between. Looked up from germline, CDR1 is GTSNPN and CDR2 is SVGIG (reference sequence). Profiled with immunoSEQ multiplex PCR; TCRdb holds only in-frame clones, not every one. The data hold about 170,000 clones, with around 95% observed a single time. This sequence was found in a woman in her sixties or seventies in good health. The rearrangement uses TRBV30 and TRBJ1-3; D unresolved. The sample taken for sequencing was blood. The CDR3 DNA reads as TGTGCCTGGAGCCGAGTGGACACCATATATTTT. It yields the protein CAWSRVDTIYF.